The entry below describes one T cell receptor beta chain. Its target is unknown. The CDR3 extends over 15 amino acids. The V and J ends lost 6 bases and 3 bases respectively, with 17 bases between them. Germline CDR1 is SNHLY and CDR2 is FYNNEI. The data were obtained in a study of naive and memory T cell subsets. Study-level findings and limits: A few larger clonotypes appeared in naive repertoires, especially CD8, possibly memory cells re-expressing CD45RA.

Two oligonucleotides, mixed equimolar, formed the beta constant-region primer covering TRBC1 and TRBC2. Four rounds of PCR amplified the ligated cDNA using nested alpha and beta constant-region primers plus SP2. An oligonucleotide with the SP2 primer and a 12-nucleotide UMI was ligated to the cDNA 3' end. TCRdb analysed the UMI-ligation and nested PCR reads with MiXCR anew, one entry per CDR3 protein. The sample holds over 130,000 distinct CDR3 sequences, approximately 21% seen once. Sequencing was performed on naive CD8+ T cells from blood. This clonotype was obtained from a human donor in good health. This chain joins TRBV2 and TRBJ2-5, with D possibly matching TRBD2 (6 bases). The CDR3: CASSPGRGFEETQYF. In DNA, the CDR3 is TGTGCCAGCAGCCCGGGGCGGGGTTTCGAAGAGACCCAGTACTTC. Complete variable domain (other parts from reference TRBV2 and TRBJ2-5): EPEVTQTPSHQVTQMGQEVILRCVPISNHLYFYWYRQILGQKVEFLVSFYNNEISEKSEIFDDQFSVERPDGSNFTLKIRSTKLEDSAMYFCASSPGRGFEETQYFGPGTRLLVL.